This T cell receptor (beta chain) emerged from a study of blood T cell repertoires in COVID-19. The V end was cut by 4 bases, the J end by 4 bases, with 13 bases between. Per the germline V gene, CDR1 is SGHDN and CDR2 is FVKESK. The CDR3 covers 14 residues. Original handling: Estimation of nucleated cell counts was performed using reference gene primer amplification. Assay: immunoSEQ multiplex PCR; the TCRdb copy retains only in-frame clones and omits some. V and J calls and clone size are as listed in that table; D and trimming were resolved from the DNA. The sample lists some 250,000 clones, 82% seen once, with less than 3.5% in the top ten.

The sequence was collected from a woman younger than 35 with acute or convalescent COVID-19. Sequencing used peripheral blood. The genes are TRBV14 and TRBJ1-2; perhaps TRBD1 as D (5 bases). The CDR3 DNA reads TGTGCCAGCAGCCCCTGGGGGGTAGGCTATGGCTACACCTTC. Amino acids: CASSPWGVGYGYTF. The full variable domain, rest sourced from reference TRBV14 and TRBJ1-2, is EAGVTQFPSHSVIEKGQTVTLRCDPISGHDNLYWYRRVMGKEIKFLLHFVKESKQDESGMPNNRFLAERTGGTYSTLKVQPAELEDSGVYFCASSPWGVGYGYTFGSGTRLTVV.